This TCR beta chain is from a study of T cells in Graves' hyperthyroidism and ophthalmopathy. This clonotype was observed a few times. Germline CDR1 is SGHDN and CDR2 is FVKESK. Trimming took off 0 bases at V and 13 bases at J, with 15 bases between the two ends. The CDR3 is made up of 13 amino acids. The TCR beta CDR3 regions underwent amplification using RNA transcripts as the source. In the first-round RT-PCR of the TCR CDR3, the HTBI primer set was used. One entry per CDR3 protein results from TCRdb running MiXCR on the multiplex PCR reads. The table records fewer than 700,000 distinct CDR3 sequences, over 15% of them present only once.

V is TRBV14 and J is TRBJ1-2, with D tentatively TRBD1 (5 bases). Material: blood. This TCR derives from a woman between 18 and 29 years old with Graves' ophthalmopathy. CDR3 bases: TGTGCCAGCAGCCAAGAAAGCAGAACTGGGGCCACCTTC. Protein sequence: CASSQESRTGATF.